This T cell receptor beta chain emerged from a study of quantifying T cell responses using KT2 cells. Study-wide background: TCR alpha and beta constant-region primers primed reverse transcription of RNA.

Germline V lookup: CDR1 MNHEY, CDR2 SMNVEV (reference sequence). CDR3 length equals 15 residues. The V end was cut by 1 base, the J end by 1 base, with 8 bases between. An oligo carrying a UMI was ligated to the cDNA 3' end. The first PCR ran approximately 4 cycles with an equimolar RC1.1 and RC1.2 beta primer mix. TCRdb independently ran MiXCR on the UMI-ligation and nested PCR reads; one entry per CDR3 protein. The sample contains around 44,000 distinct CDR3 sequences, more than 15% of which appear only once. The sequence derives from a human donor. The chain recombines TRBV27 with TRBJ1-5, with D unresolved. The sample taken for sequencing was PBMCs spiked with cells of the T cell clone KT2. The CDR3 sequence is CASSLYARSNQPQHF. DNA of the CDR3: TGTGCCAGCAGTTTATACGCCAGAAGCAATCAGCCCCAGCATTTT.